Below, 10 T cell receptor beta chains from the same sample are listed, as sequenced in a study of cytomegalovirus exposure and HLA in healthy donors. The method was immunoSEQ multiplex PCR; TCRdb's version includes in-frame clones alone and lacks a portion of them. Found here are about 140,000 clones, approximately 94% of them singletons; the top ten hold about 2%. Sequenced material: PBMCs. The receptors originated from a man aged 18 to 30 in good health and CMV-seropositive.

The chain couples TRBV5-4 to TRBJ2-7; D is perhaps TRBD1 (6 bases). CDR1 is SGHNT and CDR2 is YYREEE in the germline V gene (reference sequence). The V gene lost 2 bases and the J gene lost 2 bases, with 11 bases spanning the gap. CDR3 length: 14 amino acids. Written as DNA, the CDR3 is TGTGCCAGCAGCTTTCCGGGACAACCCTACGAGCAGTACTTC. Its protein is CASSFPGQPYEQYF.

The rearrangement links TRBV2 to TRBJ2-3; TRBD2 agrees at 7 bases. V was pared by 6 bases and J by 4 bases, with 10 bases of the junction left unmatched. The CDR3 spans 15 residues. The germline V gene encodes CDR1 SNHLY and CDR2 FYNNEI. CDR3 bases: TGTGCCAGCAGCCGAAGCGGGGACGGTCCAGATACGCAGTATTTT. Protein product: CASSRSGDGPDTQYF. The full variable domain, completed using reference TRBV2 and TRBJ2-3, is EPEVTQTPSHQVTQMGQEVILRCVPISNHLYFYWYRQILGQKVEFLVSFYNNEISEKSEIFDDQFSVERPDGSNFTLKIRSTKLEDSAMYFCASSRSGDGPDTQYFGPGTRLTVL.

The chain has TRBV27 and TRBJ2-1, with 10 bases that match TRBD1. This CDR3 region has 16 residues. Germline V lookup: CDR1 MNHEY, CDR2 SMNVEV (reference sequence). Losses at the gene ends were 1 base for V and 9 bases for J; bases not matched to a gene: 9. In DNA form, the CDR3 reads TGTGCCAGCAGTTTATTAATAACGACAGGGGGCACTGAGCAGTTCTTC. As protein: CASSLLITTGGTEQFF.

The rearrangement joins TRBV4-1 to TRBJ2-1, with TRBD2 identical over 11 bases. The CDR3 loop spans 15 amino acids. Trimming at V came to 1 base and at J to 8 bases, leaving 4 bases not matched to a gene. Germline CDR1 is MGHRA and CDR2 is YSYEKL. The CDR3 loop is CASSQGLAGRDEQFF. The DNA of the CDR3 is TGCGCCAGCAGCCAAGGACTAGCGGGGAGAGATGAGCAGTTCTTC.

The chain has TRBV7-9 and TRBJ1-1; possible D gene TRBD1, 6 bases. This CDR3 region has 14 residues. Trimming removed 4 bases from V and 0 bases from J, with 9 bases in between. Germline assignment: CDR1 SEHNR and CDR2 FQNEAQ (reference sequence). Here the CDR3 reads CASSSQGLNTEAFF. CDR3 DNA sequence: TGTGCCAGCAGCTCACAGGGCTTGAACACTGAAGCTTTCTTT.

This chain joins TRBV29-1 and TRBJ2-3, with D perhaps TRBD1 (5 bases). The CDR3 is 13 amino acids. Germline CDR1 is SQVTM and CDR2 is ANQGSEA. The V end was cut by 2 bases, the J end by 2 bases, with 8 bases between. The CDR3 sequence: CSVETGATDTQYF. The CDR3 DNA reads TGCAGCGTTGAAACAGGAGCCACAGATACGCAGTATTTT.

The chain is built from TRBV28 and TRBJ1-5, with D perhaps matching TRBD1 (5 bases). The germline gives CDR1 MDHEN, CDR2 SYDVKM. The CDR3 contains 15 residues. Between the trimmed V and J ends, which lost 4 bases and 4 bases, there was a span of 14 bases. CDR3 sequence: CASSSGMQGNQPQHF. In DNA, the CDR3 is TGTGCCAGCAGTTCAGGTATGCAGGGAAATCAGCCCCAGCATTTT.

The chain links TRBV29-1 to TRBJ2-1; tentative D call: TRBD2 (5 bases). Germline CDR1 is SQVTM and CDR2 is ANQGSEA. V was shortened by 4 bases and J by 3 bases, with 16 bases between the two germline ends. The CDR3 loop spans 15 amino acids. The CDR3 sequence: CSVVSRRTVYNEQFF. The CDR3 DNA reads TGCAGCGTTGTAAGTCGAAGGACTGTCTACAATGAGCAGTTCTTC.

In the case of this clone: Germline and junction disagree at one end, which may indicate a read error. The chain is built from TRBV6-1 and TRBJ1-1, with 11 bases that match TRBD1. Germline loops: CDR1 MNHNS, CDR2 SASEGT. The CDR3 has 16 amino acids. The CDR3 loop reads CASREGPGQGVSEAFF. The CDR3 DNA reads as TGTGCCAGCAGAGAAGGTCCGGGACAGGGGGTCTCTGAAGCTTTCTTT.

For the CDR3, the DNA is TGTGCCAGCAGTGAAGCGGCAGGGGGCGCAATCTACGAGCAGTACTTC. Protein: CASSEAAGGAIYEQYF. The V and J genes are TRBV6-1 and TRBJ2-7, with 8 bases aligning to TRBD1. The CDR3 length is 16 residues. The V segment lost 0 bases and the J segment 3 bases; nucleotides outside the gene matches: 7. Germline lookup yields CDR1 MNHNS and CDR2 SASEGT.